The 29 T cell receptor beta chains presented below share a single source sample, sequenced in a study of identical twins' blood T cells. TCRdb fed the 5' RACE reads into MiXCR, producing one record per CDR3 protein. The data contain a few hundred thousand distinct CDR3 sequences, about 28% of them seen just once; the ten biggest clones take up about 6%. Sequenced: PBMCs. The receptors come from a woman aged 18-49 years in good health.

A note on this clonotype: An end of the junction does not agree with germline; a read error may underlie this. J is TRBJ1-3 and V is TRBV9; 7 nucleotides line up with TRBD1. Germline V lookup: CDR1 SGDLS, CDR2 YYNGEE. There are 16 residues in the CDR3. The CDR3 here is CANSATGDFSGNTIYF. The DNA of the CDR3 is TGTGCCAACAGCGCCACAGGGGACTTCTCTGGAAACACCATATATTTT.

CDR3: CASSLRDRGENEQFF. CDR3 nucleotides: TGTGCCAGCAGTTTACGGGACAGGGGTGAAAATGAGCAGTTCTTC. The genes are TRBV27 and TRBJ2-1; 10 bases are shared with TRBD1. J was trimmed by 7 bases and V by 2 bases; bases with no gene match: 5. CDR1 is MNHEY, CDR2 SMNVEV, per germline (reference sequence). There are 15 residues in the CDR3.

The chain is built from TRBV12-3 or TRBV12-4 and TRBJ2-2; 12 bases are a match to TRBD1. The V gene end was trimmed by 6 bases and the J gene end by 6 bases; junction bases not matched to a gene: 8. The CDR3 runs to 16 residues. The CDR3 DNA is TGTGCCAGCAGCCACAGGGGGACAGGGGGCTCCGGGGAGCTGTTTTTT. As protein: CASSHRGTGGSGELFF.

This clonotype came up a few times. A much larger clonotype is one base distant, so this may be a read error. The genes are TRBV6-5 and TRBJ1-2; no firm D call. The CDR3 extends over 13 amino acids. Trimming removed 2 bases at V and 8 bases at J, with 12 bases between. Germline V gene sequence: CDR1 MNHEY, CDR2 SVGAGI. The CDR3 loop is CASSYTRGSGYTF. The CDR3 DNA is TGTGCCAGCAGTTACACACGGGGAAGCGGCTACACCTTC.

This chain's CDR3 is CSARVYGRTGELFF. DNA of the CDR3: TGCAGTGCTAGAGTTTATGGGCGAACCGGGGAGCTGTTTTTT. The rearrangement uses TRBV20-1 and TRBJ2-2, with D uncertain. Germline CDR1 and CDR2: DFQATT and SNEGSKA (reference sequence). The CDR3 is made up of 14 amino acids. The ends were cut back, 1 base at V and 5 bases at J, with 11 bases in the middle.

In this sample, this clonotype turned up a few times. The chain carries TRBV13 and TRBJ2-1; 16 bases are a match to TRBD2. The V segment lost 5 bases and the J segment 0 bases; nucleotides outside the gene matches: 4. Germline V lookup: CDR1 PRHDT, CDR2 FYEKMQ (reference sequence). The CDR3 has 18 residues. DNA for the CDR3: TGTGCCAGCAGCGTGGGACTAGCGGGAGGGAGCTCCTACAATGAGCAGTTCTTC. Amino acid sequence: CASSVGLAGGSSYNEQFF.

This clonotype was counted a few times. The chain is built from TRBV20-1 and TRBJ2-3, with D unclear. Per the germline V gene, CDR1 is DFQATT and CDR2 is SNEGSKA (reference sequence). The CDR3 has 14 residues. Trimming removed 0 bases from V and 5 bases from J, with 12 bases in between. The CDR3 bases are TGCAGTGCTAGAGATTTCCAAGTCGGAGATACGCAGTATTTT. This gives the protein CSARDFQVGDTQYF.

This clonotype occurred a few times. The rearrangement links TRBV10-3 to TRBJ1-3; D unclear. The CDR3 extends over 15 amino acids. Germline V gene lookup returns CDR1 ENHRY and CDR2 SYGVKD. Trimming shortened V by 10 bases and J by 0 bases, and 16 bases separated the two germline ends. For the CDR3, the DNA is TGTGCCACCCGACGGGCGGCTACCTCTGGAAACACCATATATTTT. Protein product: CATRRAATSGNTIYF.

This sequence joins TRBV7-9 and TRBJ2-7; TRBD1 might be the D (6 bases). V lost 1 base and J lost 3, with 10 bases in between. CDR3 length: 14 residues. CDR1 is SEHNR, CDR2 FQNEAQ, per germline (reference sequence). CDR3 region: CASSLETGNYEQYF. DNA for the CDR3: TGTGCCAGCAGCTTAGAAACAGGGAACTACGAGCAGTACTTC.

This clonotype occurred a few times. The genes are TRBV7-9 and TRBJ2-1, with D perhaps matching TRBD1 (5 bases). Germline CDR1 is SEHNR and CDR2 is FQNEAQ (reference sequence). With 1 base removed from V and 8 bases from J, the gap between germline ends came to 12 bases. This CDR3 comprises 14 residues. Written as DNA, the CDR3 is TGTGCCAGCAGCTTAGAGGGGTTTGTGTATGAGCAGTTCTTC. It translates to CASSLEGFVYEQFF.

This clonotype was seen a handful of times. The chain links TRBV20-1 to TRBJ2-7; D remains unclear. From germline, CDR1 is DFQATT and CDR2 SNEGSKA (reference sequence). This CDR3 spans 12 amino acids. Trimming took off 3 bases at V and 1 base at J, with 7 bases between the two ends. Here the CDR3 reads CSASFQSYEQYF. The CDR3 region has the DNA TGCAGTGCTAGCTTCCAATCCTACGAGCAGTACTTC.

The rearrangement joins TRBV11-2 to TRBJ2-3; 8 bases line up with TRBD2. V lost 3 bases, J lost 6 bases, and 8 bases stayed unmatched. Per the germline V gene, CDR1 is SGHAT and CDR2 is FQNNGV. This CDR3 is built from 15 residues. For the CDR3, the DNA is TGTGCCAGCAGCTTCTTCGGGAGGGTGACCGATACGCAGTATTTT. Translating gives CASSFFGRVTDTQYF.

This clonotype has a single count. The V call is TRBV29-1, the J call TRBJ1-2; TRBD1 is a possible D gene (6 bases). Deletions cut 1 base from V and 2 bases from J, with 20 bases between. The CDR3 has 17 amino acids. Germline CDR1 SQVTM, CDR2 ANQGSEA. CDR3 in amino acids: CSVEAVQGTEINYGYTF. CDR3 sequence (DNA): TGCAGCGTTGAAGCCGTCCAGGGGACTGAAATCAACTATGGCTACACCTTC.

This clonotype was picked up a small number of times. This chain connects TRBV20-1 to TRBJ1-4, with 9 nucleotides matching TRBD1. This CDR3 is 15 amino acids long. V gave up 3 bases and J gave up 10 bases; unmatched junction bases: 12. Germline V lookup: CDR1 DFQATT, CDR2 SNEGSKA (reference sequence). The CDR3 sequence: CSASQGGTGNRKLFF. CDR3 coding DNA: TGCAGTGCTAGTCAAGGGGGGACAGGGAACCGAAAACTGTTTTTT.

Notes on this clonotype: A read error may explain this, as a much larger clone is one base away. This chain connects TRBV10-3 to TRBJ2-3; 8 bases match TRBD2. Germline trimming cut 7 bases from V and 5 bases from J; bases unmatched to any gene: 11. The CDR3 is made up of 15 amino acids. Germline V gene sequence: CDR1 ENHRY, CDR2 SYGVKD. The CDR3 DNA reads TGTGCCATCAACCCGGGACTAGAGGGAGAAGATACGCAGTATTTT. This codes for CAINPGLEGEDTQYF.

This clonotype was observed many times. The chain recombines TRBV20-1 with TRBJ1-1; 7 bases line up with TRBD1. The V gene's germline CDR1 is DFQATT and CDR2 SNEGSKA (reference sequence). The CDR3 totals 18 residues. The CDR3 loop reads CRAPILQGKSSQNTEAFF. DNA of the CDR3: TGCAGAGCCCCTATCCTACAGGGGAAGTCATCCCAAAACACTGAAGCTTTCTTT.

CDR3 coding DNA: TGTGCCACCAGCAGGAACAGGGCAACGACTTATGGCTACACCTTC. Translated, it gives CATSRNRATTYGYTF. The chain recombines TRBV15 with TRBJ1-2; D might be TRBD1 (6 bases). With 3 bases removed from V and 5 bases from J, the gap between germline ends came to 16 bases. Germline V lookup: CDR1 LNHNV, CDR2 YYDKDF (reference sequence). The CDR3 covers 15 residues.

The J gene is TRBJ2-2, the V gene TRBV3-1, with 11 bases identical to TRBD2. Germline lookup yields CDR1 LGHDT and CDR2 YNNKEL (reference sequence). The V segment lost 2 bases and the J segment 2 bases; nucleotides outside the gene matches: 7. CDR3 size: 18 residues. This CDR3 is CASSQRVAGGPNTGELFF. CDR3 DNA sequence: TGTGCCAGCAGCCAACGGGTAGCGGGAGGGCCCAACACCGGGGAGCTGTTTTTT.

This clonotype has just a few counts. CDR3 coding DNA: TGTGCCATCAGTGAGTCACGGGCAGGGCCCTATGGCTACACCTTC. Protein product: CAISESRAGPYGYTF. The chain is built from TRBV10-3 and TRBJ1-2; possibly TRBD1 for D (5 bases). The V and J ends lost 0 bases and 4 bases respectively, with 12 bases between them. Germline CDR1 and CDR2: ENHRY and SYGVKD. This CDR3 region has 15 residues.

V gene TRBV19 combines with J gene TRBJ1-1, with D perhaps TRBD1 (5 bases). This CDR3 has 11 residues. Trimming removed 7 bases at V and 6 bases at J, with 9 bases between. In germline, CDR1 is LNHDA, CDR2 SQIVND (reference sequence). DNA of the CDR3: TGTGCCAGTATGCGACAGCCTGAAGCTTTCTTT. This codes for CASMRQPEAFF.

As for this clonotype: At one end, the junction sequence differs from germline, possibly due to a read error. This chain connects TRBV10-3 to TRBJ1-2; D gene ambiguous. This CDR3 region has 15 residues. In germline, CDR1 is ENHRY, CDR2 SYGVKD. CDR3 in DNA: TGTGCCATCAGTGAGTCGAAGGGTGGCGTCTATGGCCACACCTTC. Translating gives CAISESKGGVYGHTF.

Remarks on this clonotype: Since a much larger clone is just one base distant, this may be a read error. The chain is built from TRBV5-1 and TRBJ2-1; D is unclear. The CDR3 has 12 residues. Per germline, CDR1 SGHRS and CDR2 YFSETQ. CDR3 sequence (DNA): TGCGTCAGCAGACCCCACACGGATGAGCAGTTCTTC. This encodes CVSRPHTDEQFF.

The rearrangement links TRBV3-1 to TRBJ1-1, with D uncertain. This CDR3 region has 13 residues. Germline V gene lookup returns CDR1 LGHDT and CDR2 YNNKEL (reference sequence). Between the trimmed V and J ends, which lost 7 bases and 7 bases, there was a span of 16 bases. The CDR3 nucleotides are TGTGCCAGCACCCGGACCGACGTAGGTGAAGCTTTCTTT. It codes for CASTRTDVGEAFF.

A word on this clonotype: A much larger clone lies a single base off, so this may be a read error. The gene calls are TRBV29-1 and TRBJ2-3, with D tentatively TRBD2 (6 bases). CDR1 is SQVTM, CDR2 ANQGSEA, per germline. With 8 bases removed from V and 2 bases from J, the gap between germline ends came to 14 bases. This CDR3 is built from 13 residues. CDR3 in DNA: TGCAGCTTTGCGCGGGAAATCACAGATACGCAGTATTTT. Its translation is CSFAREITDTQYF.

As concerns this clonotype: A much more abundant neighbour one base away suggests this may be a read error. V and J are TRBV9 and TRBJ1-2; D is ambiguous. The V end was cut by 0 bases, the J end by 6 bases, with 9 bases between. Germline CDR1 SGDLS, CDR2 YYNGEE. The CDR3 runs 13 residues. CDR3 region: CASSVASVNGYTF. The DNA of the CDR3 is TGTGCCAGCAGCGTAGCGTCAGTGAATGGCTACACCTTC.

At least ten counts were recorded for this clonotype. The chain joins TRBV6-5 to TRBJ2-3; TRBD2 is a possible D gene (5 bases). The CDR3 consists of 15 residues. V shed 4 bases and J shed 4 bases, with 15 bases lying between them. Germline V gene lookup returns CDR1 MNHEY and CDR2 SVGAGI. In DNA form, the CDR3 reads TGTGCCAGCAGTTCAAACGGGGTCTATTCAGATACGCAGTATTTT. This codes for CASSSNGVYSDTQYF.

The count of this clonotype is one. The CDR3 loop reads CASSLRIGGLAYEQYF. The DNA for the CDR3 is TGTGCCAGCAGCTTAAGGATCGGGGGCCTTGCCTACGAGCAGTACTTC. The chain employs TRBV11-2 and TRBJ2-7; D tentatively fits TRBD1 or TRBD2 (6 bases each). CDR3 length: 16 residues. Germline V lookup: CDR1 SGHAT, CDR2 FQNNGV. The V end was cut by 2 bases, the J end by 2 bases, with 16 bases between. The full variable domain, completed using reference TRBV11-2 and TRBJ2-7, is EAGVAQSPRYKIIEKRQSVAFWCNPISGHATLYWYQQILGQGPKLLIQFQNNGVVDDSQLPKDRFSAERLKGVDSTLKIQPAKLEDSAVYLCASSLRIGGLAYEQYFGPGTRLTVT.

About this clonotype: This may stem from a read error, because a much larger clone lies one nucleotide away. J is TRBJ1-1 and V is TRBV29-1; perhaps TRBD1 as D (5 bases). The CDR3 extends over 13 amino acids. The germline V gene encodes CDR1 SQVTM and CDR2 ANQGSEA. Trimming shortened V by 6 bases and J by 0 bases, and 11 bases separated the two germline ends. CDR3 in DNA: TGCAGCGTAACGAGACAGATGAACACTGAAGCTTTCTTT. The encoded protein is CSVTRQMNTEAFF.

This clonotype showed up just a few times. The CDR3 nucleotides read TGTGCCAGCAGCCAAGTAAAGGGGGGGATCGACACTGAAGCTTTCTTT. Protein sequence: CASSQVKGGIDTEAFF. The chain joins TRBV3-1 to TRBJ1-1; D is possibly TRBD1 (6 bases). Germline CDR1 LGHDT, CDR2 YNNKEL (reference sequence). The CDR3 totals 16 residues. V lost 1 base and J lost 3, with 15 bases in between.